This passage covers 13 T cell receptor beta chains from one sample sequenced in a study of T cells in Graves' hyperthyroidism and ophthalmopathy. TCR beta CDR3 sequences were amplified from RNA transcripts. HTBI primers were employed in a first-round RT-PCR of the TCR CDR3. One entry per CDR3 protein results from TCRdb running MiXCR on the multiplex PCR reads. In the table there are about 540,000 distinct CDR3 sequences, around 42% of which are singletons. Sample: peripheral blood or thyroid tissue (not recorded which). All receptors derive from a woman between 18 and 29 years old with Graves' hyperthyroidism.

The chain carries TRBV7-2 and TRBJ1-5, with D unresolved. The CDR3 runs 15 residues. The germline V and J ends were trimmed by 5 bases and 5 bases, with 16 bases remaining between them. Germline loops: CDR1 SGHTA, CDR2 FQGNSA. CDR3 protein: CASSQSDLGHQPQHF. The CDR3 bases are TGTGCCAGCAGCCAGTCGGACCTAGGGCATCAGCCCCAGCATTTT. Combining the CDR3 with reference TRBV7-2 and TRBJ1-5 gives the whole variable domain GAGVSQSPSNKVTEKGKDVELRCDPISGHTALYWYRQSLGQGLEFLIYFQGNSAPDKSGLPSDRFSAERTGGSVSTLTIQRTQQEDSAVYLCASSQSDLGHQPQHFGDGTRLSIL.

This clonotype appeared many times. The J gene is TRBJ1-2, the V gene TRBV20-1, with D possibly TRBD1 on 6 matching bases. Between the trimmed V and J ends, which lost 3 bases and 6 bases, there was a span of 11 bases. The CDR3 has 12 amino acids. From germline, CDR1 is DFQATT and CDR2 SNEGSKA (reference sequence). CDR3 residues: CSASRGSDGYTF. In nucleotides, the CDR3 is TGCAGTGCTAGCAGGGGAAGCGATGGCTACACCTTC.

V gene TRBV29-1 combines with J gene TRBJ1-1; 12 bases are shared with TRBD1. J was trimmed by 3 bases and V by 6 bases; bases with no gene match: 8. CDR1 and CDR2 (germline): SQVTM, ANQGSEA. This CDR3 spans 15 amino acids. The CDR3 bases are TGCAGCGTGCCCGGGACAGGGGGCGTAGACACTGAAGCTTTCTTT. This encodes CSVPGTGGVDTEAFF.

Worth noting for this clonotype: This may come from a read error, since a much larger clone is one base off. CDR3 nucleotides: TGTGCCACCAGCCCTACAGTACGCAATCAGCCCCAGCATTTT. Translated: CATSPTVRNQPQHF. The gene calls are TRBV11-2 and TRBJ1-5, with D hard to call. The germline CDR1 and CDR2 sequences are SGHAT and FQNNGV. This CDR3 is built from 14 residues.

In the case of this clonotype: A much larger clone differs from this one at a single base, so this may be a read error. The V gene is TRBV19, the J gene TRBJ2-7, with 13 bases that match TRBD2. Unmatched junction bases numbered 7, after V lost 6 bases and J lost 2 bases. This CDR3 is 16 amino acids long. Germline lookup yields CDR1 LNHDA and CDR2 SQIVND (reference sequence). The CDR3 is CASRKGGTSGAYEQYF. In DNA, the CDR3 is TGTGCCAGTAGGAAGGGCGGGACTAGCGGGGCCTACGAGCAGTACTTC.

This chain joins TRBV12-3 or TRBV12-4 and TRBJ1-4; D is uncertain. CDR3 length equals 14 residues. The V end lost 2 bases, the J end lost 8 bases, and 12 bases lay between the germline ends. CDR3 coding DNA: TGTGCCAGCAGTTTACCTCCTGGGGTGGAAAAACTGTTTTTT. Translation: CASSLPPGVEKLFF.

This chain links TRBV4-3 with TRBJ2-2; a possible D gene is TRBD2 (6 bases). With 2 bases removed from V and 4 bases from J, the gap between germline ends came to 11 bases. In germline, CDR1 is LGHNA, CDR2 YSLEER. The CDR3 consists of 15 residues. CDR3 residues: CASSQLRGGTGELFF. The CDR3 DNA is TGCGCCAGCAGCCAATTGCGGGGCGGCACCGGGGAGCTGTTTTTT.

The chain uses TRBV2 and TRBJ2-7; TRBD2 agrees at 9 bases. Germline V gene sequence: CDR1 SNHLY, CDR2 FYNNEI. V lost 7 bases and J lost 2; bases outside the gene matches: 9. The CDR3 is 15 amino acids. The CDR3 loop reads CASINLAGITYEQYF. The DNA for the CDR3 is TGTGCCAGCATTAATCTAGCGGGGATAACCTACGAGCAGTACTTC.

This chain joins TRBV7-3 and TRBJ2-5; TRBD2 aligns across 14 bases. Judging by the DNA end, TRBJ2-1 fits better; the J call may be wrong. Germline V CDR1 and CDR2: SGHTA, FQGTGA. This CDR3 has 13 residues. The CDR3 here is CASSFGLAGGQFF. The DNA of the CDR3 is TGTGCCAGCAGCTTCGGACTAGCGGGAGGGCAGTTCTTC.

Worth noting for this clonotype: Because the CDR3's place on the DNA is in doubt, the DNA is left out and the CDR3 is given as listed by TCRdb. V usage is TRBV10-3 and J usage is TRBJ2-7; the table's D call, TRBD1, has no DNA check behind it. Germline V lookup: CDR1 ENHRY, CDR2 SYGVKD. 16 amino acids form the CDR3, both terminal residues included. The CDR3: CAICSAPQWGEYEQYF.

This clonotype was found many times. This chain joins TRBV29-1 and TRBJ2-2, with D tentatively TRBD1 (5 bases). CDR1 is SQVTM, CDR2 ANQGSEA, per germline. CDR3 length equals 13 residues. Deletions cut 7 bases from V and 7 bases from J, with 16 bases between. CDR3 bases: TGCAGCGGTCGGACGGTACAGGACGGGGAGCTGTTTTTT. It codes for CSGRTVQDGELFF.

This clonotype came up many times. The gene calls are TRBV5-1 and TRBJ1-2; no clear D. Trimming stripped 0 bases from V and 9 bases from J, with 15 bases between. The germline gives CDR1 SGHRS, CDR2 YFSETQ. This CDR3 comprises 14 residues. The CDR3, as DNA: TGCGCCAGCAGCTTGGACGTGGCGGGTTCCCGCTACACCTTC. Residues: CASSLDVAGSRYTF.

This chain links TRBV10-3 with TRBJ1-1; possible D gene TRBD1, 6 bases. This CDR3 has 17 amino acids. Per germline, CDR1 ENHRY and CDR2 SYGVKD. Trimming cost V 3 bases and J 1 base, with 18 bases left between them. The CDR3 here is CAISDRQVSFGNTEAFF. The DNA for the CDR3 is TGTGCCATCAGTGATCGACAGGTATCATTTGGGAACACTGAAGCTTTCTTT.